The sequence of this T cell receptor beta chain was determined in a study of blood T cell repertoires in COVID-19 (dated by TCRdb to 2018 to 2021). For the wider study: The collaborator samples originated in the United States, Italy and Spain and spanned the acute and convalescent phases of COVID-19. The material from the prospective study consisted of cDNA or gDNA derived from T cells, B-cell-depleted T cells, or PBMCs. Subjects who had been exposed to COVID-19, were actively infected with it, or had recovered from it provided the deeply sampled blood TCRbeta repertoires that made up the dataset. The repertoires were released in a freely available public database intended as a resource for research on the immune response to SARS-CoV-2. Samples came from the ongoing ImmuneRACE study (first 160 participants) plus 1,254 subjects from 6 global collaborators. A de-identified subject ID, COVID-19 status, age in years and sex were almost always included in the sample metadata. Where available, HLA class I and class II types were taken from metadata supplied by the sample provider and were not determined by assay-based typing.

Each collaborating institution followed its own protocols to collect whole blood in K2EDTA tubes. For TCRbeta analysis, collaborators shipped samples as frozen whole blood, isolated PBMCs, or DNA extracted from either of those sample types. The immunoSEQ Assay, a bias-controlled multiplex PCR, was used to amplify TCRbeta CDR3 regions from genomic DNA. As for the authors' bioinformatics: Nucleated cell counts per sample were estimated from amplification of reference gene primers within the assay. Sequence reads were collapsed and filtered to measure the absolute abundance of every unique TCRbeta CDR3 rearrangement. For each sample, productive Simpson clonality was calculated as the square root of Simpson's diversity index over productive rearrangements. The clones in this table, taken by TCRdb from immuneACCESS, are in-frame only. Not every clone is retained; where verified, under half of the shortfall comes from an unresolved V gene, and the cause of the rest is unknown. Clone size and the V and J calls come from that table; the DNA yielded D and trimming. The table for this sample lists about 130,000 clones; about 85% of them were counted only once. The ten largest clonotypes hold roughly 1.9% of the sample.

General findings and caveats noted by the study authors: The quantity of clinical and demographic metadata differed by source and by participant and was supplied without curation.

Notes on this clone: The clone's antigen remains unknown. Base qualities are missing; no much larger clone stands one base away.

The CDR1 and CDR2 encoded by the germline V gene (reference sequence) are LGHDT and YNNKEL. Trimming at the junction amounts to 2 bases on V and 8 bases on J, and the germline ends lie 21 bases apart. The cysteine opens and the phenylalanine closes a CDR3 of 16 amino acids. Solely the CDR3 DNA is kept, with 48 bases framed from the first base. This TCR was recovered from a man between 70 and 80 years old with acute or convalescent COVID-19. Sequencing was performed on peripheral blood. Here the chain combines TRBV3-1 (or the pseudogene TRBV3-2) and TRBJ1-1; a weak D assignment points to TRBD1 (6 bases agree). The DNA is TGTGCCAGCAGCCAATCCCGAGGGGGGGGCCGAAAGGAAGCTTTCTTT. The resulting protein is CASSQSRGGGRKEAFF.